This passage covers 14 T cell receptor beta chains from one sample sequenced in a study of cytomegalovirus exposure and HLA in healthy donors. Some clones are missing from TCRdb's copy, which holds only in-frame ones; the method was immunoSEQ multiplex PCR. The sample has some 84,000 clones, roughly 88% seen once; the top ten hold about 1.9%. The specimen was PBMCs. The receptors here all came from a man aged 25 to 45 in good health and CMV-seronegative.

This clone was found once. The rearrangement links TRBV5-8 to TRBJ1-5, with D maybe TRBD1 (6 bases). Trimming left V 2 bases short and J 3 bases short, with 12 bases between. The CDR3 has 15 residues. Per the germline V gene, CDR1 is SGHTS and CDR2 is YDEGEE. The CDR3 protein is CASSFGGADNQPQHF. The CDR3 DNA is TGTGCCAGCAGCTTTGGGGGGGCCGACAATCAGCCCCAGCATTTT.

The chain employs TRBV7-3 and TRBJ1-1; tentative D call: TRBD1 (5 bases). The CDR3 totals 15 residues. The germline V and J ends were trimmed by 5 bases and 1 base, with 14 bases remaining between them. The germline V gene encodes CDR1 SGHTA and CDR2 FQGTGA. CDR3 protein: CASSQSMGPNTEAFF. The CDR3 DNA follows: TGTGCCAGCAGCCAAAGCATGGGGCCGAACACTGAAGCTTTCTTT.

This chain links TRBV2 with TRBJ2-3, with D maybe TRBD2 (5 bases). The V gene lost 4 bases and the J gene lost 0 bases, with 8 bases spanning the gap. CDR3 length: 14 amino acids. CDR1 is SNHLY and CDR2 is FYNNEI in the germline V gene. The CDR3 here is CASSGGLSTDTQYF. DNA for the CDR3: TGTGCCAGCAGTGGCGGACTGAGCACAGATACGCAGTATTTT.

CDR3 in DNA: TGTGCCAGCAGCTACGGGACAGGGACGAACACTGAAGCTTTCTTT. Its translation: CASSYGTGTNTEAFF. The chain joins TRBV5-4 to TRBJ1-1; 9 bases match TRBD1. Germline V gene data show CDR1 as SGHNT and CDR2 as YYREEE (reference sequence). V trimming: 3 bases; J trimming: 1 base; junction bases outside the gene matches: 4. The length of the CDR3 is 15 residues.

In this sample, this clone turned up a few times. The chain combines TRBV27 with TRBJ1-2; the match to TRBD1 covers 10 bases. The V and J ends lost 5 bases and 8 bases, in that order; junction bases with no gene match: 14. In germline, CDR1 is MNHEY, CDR2 SMNVEV (reference sequence). The CDR3 length is 16 residues. CDR3 coding DNA: TGTGCCAGCAGTCCCTTAAGACAGGGGGCAGTACGGGGCTACACCTTC. Translation gives CASSPLRQGAVRGYTF.

This chain uses TRBV28 with TRBJ2-1; 10 nucleotides line up with TRBD2. Germline trimming cut 6 bases from V and 3 bases from J; bases unmatched to any gene: 11. The CDR3 sequence is 17 residues long. Germline V gene lookup returns CDR1 MDHEN and CDR2 SYDVKM. The CDR3 nucleotides are TGTGCCAGCAGCCCCCCGCTAGCGGGGGAAAGCTACAATGAGCAGTTCTTC. Translation gives CASSPPLAGESYNEQFF.

The gene calls are TRBV2 and TRBJ1-1, with D unclear. CDR1 and CDR2 from the germline V gene are SNHLY and FYNNEI. Trimming left V 3 bases short and J 0 bases short, with 5 bases between. CDR3 length: 13 amino acids. The chain's CDR3 is CASSDHMNTEAFF. The CDR3 DNA is TGTGCCAGCAGTGACCACATGAACACTGAAGCTTTCTTT.

The CDR3 nucleotides are TGCGCCAGCAGCTCCACTACAGGGGGTGGCTATGGCTACACCTTC. It translates to CASSSTTGGGYGYTF. This sequence joins TRBV5-1 and TRBJ1-2, with 8 bases aligning to TRBD1. The V gene's germline CDR1 is SGHRS and CDR2 YFSETQ. The CDR3 runs 15 residues. V shed 3 bases and J 4 bases; nucleotides not matched to a gene: 8.

V and J are TRBV4-2 and TRBJ2-3; the match to TRBD2 covers 10 bases. The CDR3 is 16 amino acids. The V and J ends lost 1 base and 1 base, in that order; junction bases with no gene match: 2. Germline CDR1 reads LGHNA; CDR2 reads YNFKEQ. CDR3 sequence (DNA): TGTGCCAGCAGCCAAGGGACTAGCGGCCGCACAGATACGCAGTATTTT. Translated, it gives CASSQGTSGRTDTQYF.

The V gene is TRBV5-1, the J gene TRBJ2-3, with 12 bases identical to TRBD2. The germline gives CDR1 SGHRS, CDR2 YFSETQ. CDR3 length: 17 amino acids. V was pared by 0 bases and J by 6 bases, with 8 bases of the junction left unmatched. The CDR3 DNA follows: TGCGCCAGCAGCTTGGGACTAGCGGGGGCCCCGGAGGATACGCAGTATTTT. This sequence encodes CASSLGLAGAPEDTQYF.

The J gene is TRBJ2-7, the V gene TRBV18; 7 bases are a match to TRBD1. The CDR3 contains 16 residues. Per the germline V gene, CDR1 is KGHSH and CDR2 is LQKENI. V shed 4 bases, J shed 1 base, and the junction held 10 bases outside the gene matches. CDR3 DNA sequence: TGTGCCAGCTCACAAACACAGGGGTTATCATCCTACGAGCAGTACTTC. As protein: CASSQTQGLSSYEQYF. Using reference TRBV18 and TRBJ2-7 for the parts outside the CDR3, the full variable domain is NAGVMQNPRHLVRRRGQEARLRCSPMKGHSHVYWYRQLPEEGLKFMVYLQKENIIDESGMPKERFSAEFPKEGPSILRIQQVVRGDSAAYFCASSQTQGLSSYEQYFGPGTRLTVT.

V is TRBV7-9 and J is TRBJ2-7, with D possibly matching TRBD1 (5 bases). CDR1 and CDR2 (germline): SEHNR, FQNEAQ (reference sequence). This CDR3 spans 15 amino acids. V lost 1 base and J lost 0, with 10 bases in between. CDR3: CASSLGGTGSYEQYF. CDR3 in DNA: TGTGCCAGCAGCTTAGGGGGAACAGGCTCCTACGAGCAGTACTTC.

The chain links TRBV5-4 to TRBJ2-5, with TRBD1 as a possible D gene (5 bases). V dropped 5 bases and J dropped 3 bases, with 14 bases sitting between them. Germline CDR1 is SGHNT and CDR2 is YYREEE (reference sequence). The CDR3 contains 14 residues. As DNA, the CDR3 is TGTGCCAGCAGTACCCGGACACCCAAAGAGACCCAGTACTTC. Translation gives CASSTRTPKETQYF.

The gene calls are TRBV27 and TRBJ2-7, with TRBD1 matching 10 bases. The V and J ends lost 5 bases and 6 bases, in that order; junction bases with no gene match: 13. CDR1 MNHEY and CDR2 SMNVEV come from the germline V gene (reference sequence). CDR3 size: 16 residues. The CDR3 DNA sequence: TGTGCCAGCAGTCCCCACTGGACAGGGGGAAAGGGCGAGCAGTACTTC. Translated, it gives CASSPHWTGGKGEQYF.